These 32 T cell receptor beta chains were all obtained from the same sample, sequenced in a study. Tregs were sorted as CD4+CD25+CD127-/low cells. TCRdb independently ran MiXCR on the 5' RACE reads; one entry per CDR3 protein. The sample holds 35,000 to 50,000 distinct CDR3 sequences, around 20% seen once. Sequencing was carried out using Tregs sorted from blood. The receptors derive from a female donor with breast cancer.

This clonotype was counted at least ten times. The J gene is TRBJ2-2, the V gene TRBV29-1, with D maybe TRBD1 (6 bases). Per the germline V gene, CDR1 is SQVTM and CDR2 is ANQGSEA. This CDR3 is 12 amino acids long. V lost 4 bases and J 4 bases, leaving 7 bases between the germline ends. Here the CDR3 DNA reads TGCAGCGTTGGCAGGGGCACCGGGGAGCTGTTTTTT. Amino acids: CSVGRGTGELFF.

The rearrangement joins TRBV19 to TRBJ2-7; D is uncertain. The CDR3 loop spans 15 amino acids. The germline V and J ends were trimmed by 3 bases and 3 bases, with 15 bases remaining between them. Germline V CDR1 and CDR2: LNHDA, SQIVND (reference sequence). The CDR3 protein is CASSISPSGVYEQYF. CDR3 coding DNA: TGTGCCAGTAGTATCAGTCCCTCAGGAGTCTACGAGCAGTACTTC.

This clonotype was counted between two and nine times. This CDR3 reads CASSREDRPNQPQHF. The CDR3 DNA is TGCGCCAGCAGCCGAGAGGACAGACCAAATCAGCCCCAGCATTTT. The V and J genes are TRBV4-1 and TRBJ1-5; TRBD1 might be the D (6 bases). CDR3 length: 15 amino acids. The germline V gene has CDR1 MGHRA and CDR2 YSYEKL. With 4 bases removed from V and 4 bases from J, the gap between germline ends came to 14 bases.

CDR3 in amino acids: CASSSLGYGYTF. The CDR3 DNA sequence: TGTGCCAGCAGTTCCCTCGGCTATGGCTACACCTTC. The rearrangement uses TRBV28 and TRBJ1-2; D unresolved. Deletions cut 4 bases from V and 4 bases from J, with 7 bases between. The CDR3 is 12 amino acids. Germline V CDR1 and CDR2: MDHEN, SYDVKM.

This clonotype was detected a few times. The chain's CDR3 is CASSPRRTGGEKLFF. Written as DNA, the CDR3 is TGTGCCAGCAGTCCCCGGAGGACAGGGGGTGAAAAACTGTTTTTT. The rearrangement links TRBV28 to TRBJ1-4, with 10 bases that match TRBD1. V lost 5 bases, J lost 7 bases, and 7 bases stayed unmatched. The germline V gene has CDR1 MDHEN and CDR2 SYDVKM. This CDR3 contains 15 residues.

This chain connects TRBV12-3 or TRBV12-4 to TRBJ2-1; TRBD2 matches at 10 bases. The CDR3 totals 15 residues. V lost 4 bases, J lost 5 bases, and 5 bases stayed unmatched. The CDR3 spells CASSSGTSANNEQFF. CDR3 nucleotides: TGTGCCAGCAGTTCCGGGACTAGCGCCAACAATGAGCAGTTCTTC.

The count of this clonotype is one. One junction end disagrees with the germline gene, perhaps due to a read error. The chain is built from TRBV9 and TRBJ2-1; 10 bases align to TRBD2. Germline CDR1 and CDR2: SGDLS and YYNGEE. The CDR3 contains 15 residues. The CDR3 coding sequence is TGTGCCGGCAGCCCCTGGACTAGCGGTAGCAATGAGCAGTTCTTC. It specifies CAGSPWTSGSNEQFF. The variable domain in full, with the rest retrieved from reference TRBV9 and TRBJ2-1, is DSGVTQTPKHLITATGQRVTLRCSPRSGDLSVYWYQQSLDQGLQFLIQYYNGEERAKGNILERFSAQQFPDLHSELNLSSLELGDSALYFCAGSPWTSGSNEQFFGPGTRLTVL.

The gene calls are TRBV20-1 and TRBJ2-6, with 11 bases lining up with TRBD1. Germline V gives CDR1 DFQATT, CDR2 SNEGSKA (reference sequence). The CDR3 is made up of 16 amino acids. J was trimmed by 8 bases and V by 3 bases; bases with no gene match: 9. The DNA of the CDR3 is TGCAGTGCTAGGTCCGGGACAGGGGGAGGAACCAACGTCCTGACTTTC. The encoded protein is CSARSGTGGGTNVLTF.

The CDR3 reads CASSQDDLAGLGQPRPNTGELFF. The CDR3 coding sequence is TGTGCCAGCAGCCAAGACGATCTAGCGGGACTTGGTCAGCCCAGACCGAACACCGGGGAGCTGTTTTTT. The chain carries TRBV4-2 and TRBJ2-2; TRBD2 matches 9 bases. Per the germline V gene, CDR1 is LGHNA and CDR2 is YNFKEQ. Unmatched junction bases numbered 20, after V lost 0 bases and J lost 0 bases. The CDR3 spans 23 residues.

CDR3: CATSIVGLAFNEQFF. CDR3 nucleotides: TGTGCCACCTCAATAGTGGGACTAGCTTTTAATGAGCAGTTCTTC. The rearrangement uses TRBV19 and TRBJ2-1, with 9 bases that match TRBD2. Germline V gene data show CDR1 as LNHDA and CDR2 as SQIVND (reference sequence). The CDR3 has 15 residues. With V trimmed by 10 bases and J by 7 bases, 14 bases remained unmatched. The whole variable domain, filled in from reference TRBV19 and TRBJ2-1, reads DGGITQSPKYLFRKEGQNVTLSCEQNLNHDAMYWYRQDPGQGLRLIYYSQIVNDFQKGDIAEGYSVSREKKESFPLTVTSAQKNPTAFYLCATSIVGLAFNEQFFGPGTRLTVL.

V is TRBV7-9 and J is TRBJ2-1; D is unresolved. The CDR3 runs to 16 residues. Germline CDR1 SEHNR, CDR2 FQNEAQ (reference sequence). The ends were cut back, 5 bases at V and 0 bases at J, with 14 bases in the middle. The CDR3 nucleotides read TGTGCCAGCAGCCCGGGTGCCGGTAGCTCCTACAATGAGCAGTTCTTC. Protein sequence: CASSPGAGSSYNEQFF.

The chain has TRBV7-3 and TRBJ2-2; D might be TRBD1 (5 bases). Germline values: CDR1 SGHTA, CDR2 FQGTGA. V lost 5 bases to trimming and J lost 0 bases, with 10 bases between them. There are 15 residues in the CDR3. The CDR3 bases are TGTGCCAGCAGCCCCGAAGGGGCGAACACCGGGGAGCTGTTTTTT. Amino acid sequence: CASSPEGANTGELFF. The full variable domain, rest sourced from reference TRBV7-3 and TRBJ2-2, is GAGVSQTPSNKVTEKGKYVELRCDPISGHTALYWYRQSLGQGPEFLIYFQGTGAADDSGLPNDRFFAVRPEGSVSTLKIQRTERGDSAVYLCASSPEGANTGELFFGEGSRLTVL.

Details on this clonotype: It may be a read error: a sequence one base away is much more abundant. No conserved phenylalanine or tryptophan is present at the end of the CDR3, so a read error is the likely explanation. The chain joins TRBV27 to TRBJ1-2; D is possibly TRBD1 (5 bases). The germline gives CDR1 MNHEY, CDR2 SMNVEV (reference sequence). Trimming shortened V by 8 bases and J by 6 bases, and 16 bases separated the two germline ends. The CDR3 has 13 residues. DNA for the CDR3: TGTGCCAGCCGGCCCAGGGAGGTTGATGGCTACACCTCC. Protein sequence: CASRPREVDGYTS.

As concerns this clonotype: A much larger clone sits a single nucleotide away, making a read error possible. CDR3 bases: TGTGCCAGCAGACATGGGGACATGGCCTACGAGCAGTACGTC. Amino acids: CASRHGDMAYEQYV. V usage is TRBV6-6 and J usage is TRBJ2-7; possible D gene TRBD1, 6 bases. Germline lookup yields CDR1 MNHNY and CDR2 SVGAGI (reference sequence). The CDR3 length is 14 residues. Trimming removed 6 bases at V and 2 bases at J, with 14 bases between.

This clonotype has only one observation. The CDR3 loop reads CASSVAPGPPLPLYF. CDR3 nucleotides: TGTGCCAGCAGCGTGGCACCGGGACCGCCGCTCCCTCTGTACTTC. V is TRBV9 and J is TRBJ2-7; tentatively, D is TRBD1 or TRBD2 (5 bases each). The CDR3 consists of 15 residues. Germline lookup yields CDR1 SGDLS and CDR2 YYNGEE. Trimming stripped 2 bases from V and 12 bases from J, with 24 bases between.

The chain uses TRBV20-1 and TRBJ2-7; D gene ambiguous. The CDR3 runs to 10 residues. Germline lookup yields CDR1 DFQATT and CDR2 SNEGSKA (reference sequence). V was cut by 4 bases and J by 1 base, with 2 bases left in between. The CDR3 coding sequence is TGCAGTGCTAATTCCTACGAGCAGTACTTC. As protein: CSANSYEQYF.

Comments on this clonotype: The germline gene is not matched at one end of the junction; a read error may be the cause. The chain is built from TRBV25-1 and TRBJ2-7; the match to TRBD2 covers 7 bases. Germline V lookup: CDR1 MGHDK, CDR2 SYGVNS. This CDR3 is built from 15 residues. The CDR3 DNA reads TGTGCCAGCAGTGAAACCGGACTAGGCTCTTACGAGCAGCACTTC. It is translated as CASSETGLGSYEQHF.

The sample holds many counts of this clonotype. This chain uses TRBV4-2 with TRBJ2-1; TRBD2 agrees at 12 bases. The CDR3 loop spans 15 amino acids. V gave up 0 bases and J gave up 8 bases; unmatched junction bases: 2. Germline V gene sequence: CDR1 LGHNA, CDR2 YNFKEQ. DNA of the CDR3: TGTGCCAGCAGCCAAGAGACTAGCGGGAGCCATGAGCAGTTCTTC. It is translated as CASSQETSGSHEQFF.

In this sample, this clonotype turned up a few times. The V call is TRBV7-9, the J call TRBJ2-7; TRBD1 agrees at 10 bases. V lost 5 bases, J lost 4 bases, and 8 bases stayed unmatched. Germline V gene data show CDR1 as SEHNR and CDR2 as FQNEAQ (reference sequence). There are 15 residues in the CDR3. CDR3 bases: TGTGCCAGCAGCACCCGGGACAGGGGATATTACGAGCAGTACTTC. Protein sequence: CASSTRDRGYYEQYF.

With respect to this clonotype: A clone one base away is much larger, so this may be a read error. The V gene is TRBV27, the J gene TRBJ2-7; TRBD1 is a possible D gene (6 bases). Germline lookup yields CDR1 MNHEY and CDR2 SMNVEV (reference sequence). This CDR3 is 13 amino acids long. CDR3 sequence reads: CASRNRATYERYF. CDR3 DNA: TGTGCCAGCAGGAACAGGGCCACCTACGAGCGGTACTTC.

The sample holds one count of this clonotype. V and J are TRBV3-1 and TRBJ2-1, with 8 nucleotides matching TRBD2. V shed 4 bases and J 2 bases; nucleotides not matched to a gene: 7. The CDR3 totals 16 residues. The germline gives CDR1 LGHDT, CDR2 YNNKEL (reference sequence). The DNA of the CDR3 is TGTGCCAGCAGCCGAGCACTAGCGGATACCTACAATGAGCAGTTCTTC. It yields the protein CASSRALADTYNEQFF.

The table lists this clonotype with a count of one. Germline and junction disagree at one end, which may indicate a read error. This chain links TRBV7-6 with TRBJ2-3; 15 bases map to TRBD2. This CDR3 spans 20 amino acids. Germline lookup yields CDR1 SGHVS and CDR2 FNYEAQ. CDR3 in DNA: TGTGTCAGCAGCTCCCCCCGGGGGACTAGCGGGAGGACTAGCACAGATACGCAGTATTTT. Translation gives CVSSSPRGTSGRTSTDTQYF.

This clonotype was recorded many times. The CDR3 nucleotides are TGTGCCAGCAGCTTAGGTGGGGCCAATGAGCAGTTCTTC. Protein sequence: CASSLGGANEQFF. The gene calls are TRBV7-3 and TRBJ2-1; TRBD1 is a possible D gene (5 bases). Germline CDR1 and CDR2: SGHTA and FQGTGA. This CDR3 has 13 amino acids. Trimming left V 2 bases short and J 6 bases short, with 8 bases between.

This clonotype was seen at least ten times. The chain combines TRBV28 with TRBJ1-2; 8 bases are a match to TRBD1. Germline assignment: CDR1 MDHEN and CDR2 SYDVKM. Trimming took 5 bases from V and 7 from J; bases not matched to a gene: 15. The CDR3 is made up of 16 amino acids. The DNA of the CDR3 is TGTGCCAGCAGTGGTGCCGTAGGACAGGGTTTAGGTGGCTACACCTTC. Amino acids: CASSGAVGQGLGGYTF.

The V and J genes are TRBV20-1 and TRBJ1-5; D remains ambiguous. V gave up 4 bases and J gave up 7 bases, with 14 bases separating them. CDR1 and CDR2 (germline): DFQATT, SNEGSKA (reference sequence). CDR3 length equals 13 residues. The CDR3 region has the DNA TGCAGTGCTACGGACGTAATTGAGCAGCCCCAGCATTTT. This translates into CSATDVIEQPQHF.

This clonotype showed up many times. V is TRBV7-3 and J is TRBJ2-3; D is unclear. Trimming took 5 bases from V and 2 from J, leaving 11 bases between them. The CDR3 contains 14 residues. Germline loops: CDR1 SGHTA, CDR2 FQGTGA. The CDR3 spells CASSAGLLTDTQYF. CDR3 nucleotides: TGTGCCAGCAGCGCAGGATTGCTCACAGATACGCAGTATTTT.

The table lists this clonotype with a few counts. V gene TRBV11-2 combines with J gene TRBJ2-5; 8 bases are shared with TRBD1. The germline CDR1 and CDR2 sequences are SGHAT and FQNNGV. J lost 8 bases, V lost 8 bases, and 10 bases had no gene match. There are 13 residues in the CDR3. For the CDR3, the DNA is TGTGCCAGCGGACGACAGGGGAGTAGAACCCAGTACTTC. The encoded protein is CASGRQGSRTQYF.

This clonotype has ten or more counts. This chain uses TRBV7-9 with TRBJ1-6; unclear D gene. Germline V CDR1 and CDR2: SEHNR, FQNEAQ (reference sequence). V lost 1 base and J 7 bases, leaving 14 bases between the germline ends. There are 16 residues in the CDR3. The DNA of the CDR3 is TGTGCCAGCAGCTTAGGGACGGGGTCTATGAATTCACCCCTCCACTTT. Its protein product is CASSLGTGSMNSPLHF.

The V gene is TRBV4-1, the J gene TRBJ2-5, with 11 bases that match TRBD1. The CDR3 has 16 residues. Looked up from germline, CDR1 is MGHRA and CDR2 is YSYEKL. J was trimmed by 4 bases and V by 4 bases; bases with no gene match: 8. The CDR3 protein is CASSPLGQGARETQYF. The CDR3 DNA follows: TGCGCCAGCAGCCCCCTCGGACAGGGGGCGCGAGAGACCCAGTACTTC.

The V gene is TRBV12-3 or TRBV12-4, the J gene TRBJ1-1; D is unresolved. The CDR3 length is 13 residues. V lost 2 bases, J lost 3 bases, and 7 bases lay in between. CDR3 DNA sequence: TGTGCCAGCAGTTTAATTCGGGACACTGAAGCTTTCTTT. Its protein is CASSLIRDTEAFF.

The chain is built from TRBV13 and TRBJ2-7; D not resolved. The CDR3 covers 15 residues. The germline CDR1 and CDR2 sequences are PRHDT and FYEKMQ (reference sequence). V was cut by 3 bases and J by 3 bases, with 15 bases left in between. CDR3 sequence reads: CASSLATRPIYEQYF. The DNA of the CDR3 is TGTGCCAGCAGCTTGGCCACCAGACCAATCTACGAGCAGTACTTC.

This clonotype was seen a few times. The rearrangement uses TRBV27 and TRBJ2-1, with D possibly being TRBD2 (6 bases). The CDR3 spans 16 residues. In germline, CDR1 is MNHEY, CDR2 SMNVEV (reference sequence). V was pared by 3 bases and J by 4 bases, with 16 bases between. CDR3 sequence: CASSFTSGLGYNEQFF. CDR3 nucleotide sequence: TGTGCCAGCAGTTTCACATCGGGACTTGGGTACAATGAGCAGTTCTTC.